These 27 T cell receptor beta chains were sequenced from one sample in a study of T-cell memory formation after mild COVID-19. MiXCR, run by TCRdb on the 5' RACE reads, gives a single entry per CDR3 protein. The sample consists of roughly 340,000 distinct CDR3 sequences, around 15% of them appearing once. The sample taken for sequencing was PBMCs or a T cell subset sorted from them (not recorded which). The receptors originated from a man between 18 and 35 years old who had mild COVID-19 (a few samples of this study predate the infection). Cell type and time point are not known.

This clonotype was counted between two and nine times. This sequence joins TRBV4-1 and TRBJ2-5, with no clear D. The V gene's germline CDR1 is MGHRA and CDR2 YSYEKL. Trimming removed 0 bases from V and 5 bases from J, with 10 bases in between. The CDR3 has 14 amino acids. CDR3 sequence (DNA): TGCGCCAGCAGCCAAGATCTGAGTAGGGAGACCCAGTACTTC. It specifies CASSQDLSRETQYF.

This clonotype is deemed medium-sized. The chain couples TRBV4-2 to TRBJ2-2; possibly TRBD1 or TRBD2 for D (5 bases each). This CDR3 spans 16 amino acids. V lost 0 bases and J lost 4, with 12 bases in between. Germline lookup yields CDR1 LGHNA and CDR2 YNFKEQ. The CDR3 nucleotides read TGTGCCAGCAGCCAAGAGGGGGACCCCTCCACCGGGGAGCTGTTTTTT. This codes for CASSQEGDPSTGELFF.

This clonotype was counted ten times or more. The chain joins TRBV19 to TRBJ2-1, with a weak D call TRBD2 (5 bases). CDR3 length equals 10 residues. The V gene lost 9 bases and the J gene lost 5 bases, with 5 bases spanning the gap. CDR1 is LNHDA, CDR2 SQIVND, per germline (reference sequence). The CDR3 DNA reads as TGTGCCAGCGGGGACAATGAGCAGTTCTTC. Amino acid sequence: CASGDNEQFF.

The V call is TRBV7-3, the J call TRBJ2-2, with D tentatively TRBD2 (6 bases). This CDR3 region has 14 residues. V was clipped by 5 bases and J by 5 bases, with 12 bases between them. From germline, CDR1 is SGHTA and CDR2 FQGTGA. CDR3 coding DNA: TGTGCCAGCAGCCCGGGGGTTGGGACCGGGGAGCTGTTTTTT. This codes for CASSPGVGTGELFF. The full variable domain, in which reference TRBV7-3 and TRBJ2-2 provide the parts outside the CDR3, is GAGVSQTPSNKVTEKGKYVELRCDPISGHTALYWYRQSLGQGPEFLIYFQGTGAADDSGLPNDRFFAVRPEGSVSTLKIQRTERGDSAVYLCASSPGVGTGELFFGEGSRLTVL.

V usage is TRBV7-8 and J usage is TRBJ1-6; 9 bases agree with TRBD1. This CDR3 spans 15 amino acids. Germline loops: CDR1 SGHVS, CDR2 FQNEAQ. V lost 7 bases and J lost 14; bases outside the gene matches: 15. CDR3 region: CASTPTWGTGTTLHF. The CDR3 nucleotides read TGTGCCAGCACCCCTACCTGGGGGACAGGGACTACCCTCCACTTT.

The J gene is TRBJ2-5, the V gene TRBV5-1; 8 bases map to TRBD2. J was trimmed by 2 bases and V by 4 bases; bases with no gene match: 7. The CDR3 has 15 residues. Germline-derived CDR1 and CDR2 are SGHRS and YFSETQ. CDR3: CASSVIAGRQETQYF. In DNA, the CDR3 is TGCGCCAGCAGCGTTATAGCGGGACGACAAGAGACCCAGTACTTC.

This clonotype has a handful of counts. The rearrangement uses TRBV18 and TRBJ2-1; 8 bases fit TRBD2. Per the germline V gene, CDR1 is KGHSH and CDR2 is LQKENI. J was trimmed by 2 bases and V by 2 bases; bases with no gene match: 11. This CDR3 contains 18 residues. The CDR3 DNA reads TGTGCCAGCTCACCAGACTGGCAAGCGGGGGAAGCCTACAATGAGCAGTTCTTC. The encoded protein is CASSPDWQAGEAYNEQFF. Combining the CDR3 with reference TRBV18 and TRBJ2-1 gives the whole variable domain NAGVMQNPRHLVRRRGQEARLRCSPMKGHSHVYWYRQLPEEGLKFMVYLQKENIIDESGMPKERFSAEFPKEGPSILRIQQVVRGDSAAYFCASSPDWQAGEAYNEQFFGPGTRLTVL.

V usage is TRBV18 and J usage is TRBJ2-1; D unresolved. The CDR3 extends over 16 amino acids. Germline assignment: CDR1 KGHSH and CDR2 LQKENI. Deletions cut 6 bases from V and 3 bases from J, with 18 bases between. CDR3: CASSPVGKGSYNEQFF. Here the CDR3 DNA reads TGTGCCAGCTCCCCCGTTGGTAAGGGAAGCTACAATGAGCAGTTCTTC.

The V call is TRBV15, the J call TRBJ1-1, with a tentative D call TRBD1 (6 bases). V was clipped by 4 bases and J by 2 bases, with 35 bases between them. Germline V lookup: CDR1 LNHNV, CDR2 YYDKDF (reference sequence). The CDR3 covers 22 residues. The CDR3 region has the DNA TGTGCCACCAGCATAGGCCTTAATCGGAGGGTGCGGCAAGGACAGAAAAACACTGAAGCTTTCTTT. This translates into CATSIGLNRRVRQGQKNTEAFF. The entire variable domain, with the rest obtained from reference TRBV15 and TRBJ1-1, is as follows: DAMVIQNPRYQVTQFGKPVTLSCSQTLNHNVMYWYQQKSSQAPKLLFHYYDKDFNNEADTPDNFQSRRPNTSFCFLDIRSPGLGDTAMYLCATSIGLNRRVRQGQKNTEAFFGQGTRLTVV.

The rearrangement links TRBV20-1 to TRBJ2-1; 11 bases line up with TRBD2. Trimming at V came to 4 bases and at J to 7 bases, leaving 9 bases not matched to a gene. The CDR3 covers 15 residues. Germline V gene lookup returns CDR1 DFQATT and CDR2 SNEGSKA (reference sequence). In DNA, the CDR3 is TGCAGTGCTACTAGCGGGGGGAATGATCGGAATGAGCAGTTCTTC. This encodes CSATSGGNDRNEQFF.

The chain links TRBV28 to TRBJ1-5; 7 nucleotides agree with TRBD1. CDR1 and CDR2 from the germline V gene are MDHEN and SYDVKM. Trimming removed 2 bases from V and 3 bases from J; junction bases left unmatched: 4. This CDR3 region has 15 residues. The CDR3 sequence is CASSLGTELNQPQHF. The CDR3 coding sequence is TGTGCCAGCAGTTTAGGGACAGAACTCAATCAGCCCCAGCATTTT.

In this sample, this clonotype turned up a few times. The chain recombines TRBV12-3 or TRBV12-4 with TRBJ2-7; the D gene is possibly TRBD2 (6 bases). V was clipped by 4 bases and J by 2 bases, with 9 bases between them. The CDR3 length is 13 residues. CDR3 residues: CASSSGGTYEQYV. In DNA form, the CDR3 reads TGTGCCAGCAGTTCCGGAGGGACCTACGAGCAGTACGTC.

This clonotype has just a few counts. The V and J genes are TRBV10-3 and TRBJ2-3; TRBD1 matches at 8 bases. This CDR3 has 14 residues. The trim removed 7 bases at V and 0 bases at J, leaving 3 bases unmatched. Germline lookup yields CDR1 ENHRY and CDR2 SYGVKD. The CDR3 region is CAITRTGSTDTQYF. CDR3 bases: TGTGCCATCACTCGGACAGGGAGCACAGATACGCAGTATTTT.

The CDR3 loop reads CASSLNVAAKNIQYF. The DNA of the CDR3 is TGTGCCAGCAGTTTGAACGTTGCAGCCAAAAACATTCAGTACTTC. The genes are TRBV12-3 or TRBV12-4 and TRBJ2-4; D unclear. The CDR3 is 15 amino acids. The V end lost 3 bases, the J end lost 0 bases, and 9 bases lay between the germline ends.

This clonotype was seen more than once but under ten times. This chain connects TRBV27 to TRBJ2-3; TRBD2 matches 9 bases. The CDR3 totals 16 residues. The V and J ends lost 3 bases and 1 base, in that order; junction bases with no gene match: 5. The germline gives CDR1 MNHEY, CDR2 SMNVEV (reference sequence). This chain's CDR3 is CASSLGVAGGTDTQYF. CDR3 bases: TGTGCCAGCAGTTTGGGGGTAGCGGGGGGCACAGATACGCAGTATTTT.

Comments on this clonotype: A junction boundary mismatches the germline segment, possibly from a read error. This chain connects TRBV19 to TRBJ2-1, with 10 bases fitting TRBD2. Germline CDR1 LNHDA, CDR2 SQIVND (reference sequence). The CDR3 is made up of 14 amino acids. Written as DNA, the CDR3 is TGTGCCATTAGTCCGGGACTAGCGTTATATGAGCAGTTCTTC. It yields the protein CAISPGLALYEQFF. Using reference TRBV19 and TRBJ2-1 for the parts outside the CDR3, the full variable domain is DGGITQSPKYLFRKEGQNVTLSCEQNLNHDAMYWYRQDPGQGLRLIYYSQIVNDFQKGDIAEGYSVSREKKESFPLTVTSAQKNPTAFYLCAISPGLALYEQFFGPGTRLTVL.

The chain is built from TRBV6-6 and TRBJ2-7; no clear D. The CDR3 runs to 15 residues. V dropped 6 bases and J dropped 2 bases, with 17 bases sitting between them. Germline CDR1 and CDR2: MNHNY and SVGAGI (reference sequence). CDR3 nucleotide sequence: TGTGCCAGCAGACTGACTGGTGGCCTTACCTACGAGCAGTACTTC. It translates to CASRLTGGLTYEQYF.

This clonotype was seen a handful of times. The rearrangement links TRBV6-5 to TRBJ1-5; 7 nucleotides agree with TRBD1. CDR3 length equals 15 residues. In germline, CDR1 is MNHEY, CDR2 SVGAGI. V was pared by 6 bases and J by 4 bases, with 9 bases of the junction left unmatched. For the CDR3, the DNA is TGTGCCAGCAGGATCGGGACAGTATCGAATCAGCCCCAGCATTTT. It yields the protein CASRIGTVSNQPQHF.

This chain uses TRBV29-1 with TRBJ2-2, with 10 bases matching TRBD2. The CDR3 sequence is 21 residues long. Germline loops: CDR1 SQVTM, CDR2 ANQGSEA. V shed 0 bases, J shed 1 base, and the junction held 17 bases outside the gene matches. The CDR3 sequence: CSVEEAGAGYTSGENTGELFF. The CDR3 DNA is TGCAGCGTTGAAGAGGCGGGTGCAGGATATACTAGCGGGGAGAACACCGGGGAGCTGTTTTTT.

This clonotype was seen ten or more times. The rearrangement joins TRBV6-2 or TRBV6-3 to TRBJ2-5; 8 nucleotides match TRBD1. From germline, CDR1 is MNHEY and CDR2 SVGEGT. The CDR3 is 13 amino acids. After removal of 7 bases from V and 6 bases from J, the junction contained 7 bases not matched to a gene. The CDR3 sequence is CASTWTGLKTQYF. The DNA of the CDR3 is TGTGCCAGCACTTGGACAGGGTTGAAGACCCAGTACTTC.

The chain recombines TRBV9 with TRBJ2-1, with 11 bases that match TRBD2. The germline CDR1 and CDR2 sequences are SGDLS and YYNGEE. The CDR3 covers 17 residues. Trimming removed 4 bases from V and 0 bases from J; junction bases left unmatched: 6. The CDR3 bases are TGTGCCAGCAGCCCAAGAACTAGCGGGGGCTCCTACAATGAGCAGTTCTTC. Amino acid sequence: CASSPRTSGGSYNEQFF.

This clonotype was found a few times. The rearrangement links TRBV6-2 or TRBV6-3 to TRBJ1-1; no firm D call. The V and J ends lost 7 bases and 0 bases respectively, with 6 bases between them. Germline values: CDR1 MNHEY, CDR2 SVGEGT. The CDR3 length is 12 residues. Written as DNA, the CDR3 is TGTGCCAGCAAACGTATGAACACTGAAGCTTTCTTT. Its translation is CASKRMNTEAFF.

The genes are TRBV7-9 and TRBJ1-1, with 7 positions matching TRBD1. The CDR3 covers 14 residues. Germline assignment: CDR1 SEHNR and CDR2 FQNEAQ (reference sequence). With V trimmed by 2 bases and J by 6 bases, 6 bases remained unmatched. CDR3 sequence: CASSLTTGDPEAFF. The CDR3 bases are TGTGCCAGCAGCTTAACCACAGGGGATCCTGAAGCTTTCTTT.

The CDR3 coding sequence is TGCGCCAGCAGCCCGGACTACCCTTCCTACAATGAGCAGTTCTTC. Its protein product is CASSPDYPSYNEQFF. V is TRBV4-1 and J is TRBJ2-1; D perhaps matches TRBD2 (6 bases). Germline V lookup: CDR1 MGHRA, CDR2 YSYEKL. CDR3 length equals 15 residues. Trimming took 4 bases from V and 1 from J, leaving 11 bases between them.

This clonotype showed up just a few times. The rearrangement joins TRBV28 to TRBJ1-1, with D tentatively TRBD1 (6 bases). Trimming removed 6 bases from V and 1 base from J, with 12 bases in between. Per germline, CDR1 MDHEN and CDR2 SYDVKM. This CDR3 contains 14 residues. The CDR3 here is CASRSGVANTEAFF. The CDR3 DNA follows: TGTGCCAGCAGATCAGGGGTCGCGAACACTGAAGCTTTCTTT.

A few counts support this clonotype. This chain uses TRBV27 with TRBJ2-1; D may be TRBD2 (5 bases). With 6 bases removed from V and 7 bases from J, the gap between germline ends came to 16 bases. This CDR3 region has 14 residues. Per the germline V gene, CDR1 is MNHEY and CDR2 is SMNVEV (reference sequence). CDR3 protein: CASSRSGVGNEQFF. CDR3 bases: TGTGCCAGCAGCCGTTCCGGGGTAGGAAATGAGCAGTTCTTC.

The CDR3 nucleotides are TGTGCCAGCTCACCACGGTTAGAGAACTATGGCTACACCTTC. Its protein product is CASSPRLENYGYTF. The chain carries TRBV18 and TRBJ1-2; unclear D gene. Trimming removed 1 base from V and 2 bases from J, with 8 bases in between. Per germline, CDR1 KGHSH and CDR2 LQKENI. This CDR3 is built from 14 residues.